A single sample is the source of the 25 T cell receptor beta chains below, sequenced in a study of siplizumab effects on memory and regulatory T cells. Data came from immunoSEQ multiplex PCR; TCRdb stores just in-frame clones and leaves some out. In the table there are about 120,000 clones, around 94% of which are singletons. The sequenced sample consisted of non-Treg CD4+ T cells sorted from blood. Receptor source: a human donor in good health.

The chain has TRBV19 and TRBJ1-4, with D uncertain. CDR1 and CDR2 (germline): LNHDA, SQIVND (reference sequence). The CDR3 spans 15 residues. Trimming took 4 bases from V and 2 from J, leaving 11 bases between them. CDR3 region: CASSSQLPTNEKLFF. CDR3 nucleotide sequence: TGTGCCAGTAGTAGCCAGCTGCCGACTAATGAAAAACTGTTTTTT.

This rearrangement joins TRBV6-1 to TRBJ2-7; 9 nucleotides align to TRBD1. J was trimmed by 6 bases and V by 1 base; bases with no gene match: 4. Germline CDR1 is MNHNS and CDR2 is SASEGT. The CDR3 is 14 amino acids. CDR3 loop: CASSEVDRGIEQYF. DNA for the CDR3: TGTGCCAGCAGTGAAGTTGACAGGGGGATCGAGCAGTACTTC.

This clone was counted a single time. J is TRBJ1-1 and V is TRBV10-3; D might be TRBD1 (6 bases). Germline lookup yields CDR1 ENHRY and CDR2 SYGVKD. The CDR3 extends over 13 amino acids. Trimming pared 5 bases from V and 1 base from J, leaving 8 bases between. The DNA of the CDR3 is TGTGCCATCAGTAACAGGGAGAACACTGAAGCTTTCTTT. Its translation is CAISNRENTEAFF.

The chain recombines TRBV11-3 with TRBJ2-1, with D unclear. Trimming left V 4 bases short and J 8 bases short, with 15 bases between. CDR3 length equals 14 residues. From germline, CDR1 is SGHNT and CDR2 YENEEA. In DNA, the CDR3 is TGTGCCAGCAGCTCTCGACTTGGCTCAGATGAGCAGTTCTTC. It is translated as CASSSRLGSDEQFF.

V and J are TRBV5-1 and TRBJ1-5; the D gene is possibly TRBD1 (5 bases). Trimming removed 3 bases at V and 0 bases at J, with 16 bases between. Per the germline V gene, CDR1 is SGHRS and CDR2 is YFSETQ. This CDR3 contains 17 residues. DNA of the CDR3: TGCGCCAGCAGCTCCCGGATGAGACAGAATAGCAATCAGCCCCAGCATTTT. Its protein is CASSSRMRQNSNQPQHF.

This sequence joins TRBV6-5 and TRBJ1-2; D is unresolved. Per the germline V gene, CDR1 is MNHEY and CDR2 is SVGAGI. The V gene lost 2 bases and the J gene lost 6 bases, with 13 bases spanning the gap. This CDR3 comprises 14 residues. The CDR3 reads CASSYAWERNGYTF. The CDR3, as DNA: TGTGCCAGCAGTTACGCCTGGGAGCGAAATGGCTACACCTTC.

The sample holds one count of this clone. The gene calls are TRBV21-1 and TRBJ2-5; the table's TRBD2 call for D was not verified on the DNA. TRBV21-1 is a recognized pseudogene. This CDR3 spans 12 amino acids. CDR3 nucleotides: TGTGCCAGCGCGGGATGGGGGGAGACCCAGTACTTC. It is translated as CASAGWGETQYF.

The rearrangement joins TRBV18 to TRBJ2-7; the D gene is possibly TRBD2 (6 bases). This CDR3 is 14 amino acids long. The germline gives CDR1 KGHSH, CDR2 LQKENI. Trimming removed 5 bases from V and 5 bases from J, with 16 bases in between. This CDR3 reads CASSGGAAVHEQYF. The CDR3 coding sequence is TGTGCCAGCTCAGGAGGGGCGGCCGTCCACGAGCAGTACTTC.

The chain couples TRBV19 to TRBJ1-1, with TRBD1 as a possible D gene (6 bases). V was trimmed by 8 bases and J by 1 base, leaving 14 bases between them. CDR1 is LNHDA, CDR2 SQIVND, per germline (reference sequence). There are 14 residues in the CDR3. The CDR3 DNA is TGTGCCAGTCAAGAAGGGGGTACGAACACTGAAGCTTTCTTT. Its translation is CASQEGGTNTEAFF.

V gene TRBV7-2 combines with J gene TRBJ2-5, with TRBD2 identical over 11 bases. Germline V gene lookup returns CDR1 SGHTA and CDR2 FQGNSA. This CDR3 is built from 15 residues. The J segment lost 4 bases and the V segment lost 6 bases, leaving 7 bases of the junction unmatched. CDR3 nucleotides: TGTGCCAGCAGAATTAGTAGCGGGGGGGCAGAGACCCAGTACTTC. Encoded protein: CASRISSGGAETQYF.

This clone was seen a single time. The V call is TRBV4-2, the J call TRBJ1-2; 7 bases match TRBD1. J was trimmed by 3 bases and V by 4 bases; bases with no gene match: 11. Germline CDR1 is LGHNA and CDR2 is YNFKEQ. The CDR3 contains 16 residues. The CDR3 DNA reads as TGTGCCAGCAGCCGAGGGACAGCCGGTGCTGACTATGGCTACACCTTC. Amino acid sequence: CASSRGTAGADYGYTF.

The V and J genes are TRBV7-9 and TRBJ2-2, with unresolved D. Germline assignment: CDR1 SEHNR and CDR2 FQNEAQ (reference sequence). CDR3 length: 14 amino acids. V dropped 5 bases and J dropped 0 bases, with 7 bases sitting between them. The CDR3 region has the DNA TGTGCCAGCAGCCCTAACTCGAACACCGGGGAGCTGTTTTTT. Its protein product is CASSPNSNTGELFF.

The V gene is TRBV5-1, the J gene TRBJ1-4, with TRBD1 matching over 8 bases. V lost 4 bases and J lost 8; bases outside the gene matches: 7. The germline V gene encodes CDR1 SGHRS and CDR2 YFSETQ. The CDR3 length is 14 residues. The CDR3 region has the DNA TGCGCCAGCAGCGATACAGGGGGGTCGGAAAAACTGTTTTTT. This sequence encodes CASSDTGGSEKLFF.

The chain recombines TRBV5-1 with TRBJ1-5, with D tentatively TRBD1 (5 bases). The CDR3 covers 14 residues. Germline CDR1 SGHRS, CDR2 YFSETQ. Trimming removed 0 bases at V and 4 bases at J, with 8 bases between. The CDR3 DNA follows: TGCGCCAGCAGCTTGGAAGGACATAATCAGCCCCAGCATTTT. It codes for CASSLEGHNQPQHF.

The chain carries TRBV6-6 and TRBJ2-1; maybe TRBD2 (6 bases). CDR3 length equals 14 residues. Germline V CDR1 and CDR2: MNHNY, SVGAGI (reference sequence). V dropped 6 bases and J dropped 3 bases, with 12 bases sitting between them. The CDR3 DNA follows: TGTGCCAGCAGGGGCGGGGCGAACTACAATGAGCAGTTCTTC. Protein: CASRGGANYNEQFF.

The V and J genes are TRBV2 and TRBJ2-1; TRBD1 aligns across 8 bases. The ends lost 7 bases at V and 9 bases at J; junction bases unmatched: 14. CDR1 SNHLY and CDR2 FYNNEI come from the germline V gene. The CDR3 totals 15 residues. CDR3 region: CASTPVGQGRGEQFF. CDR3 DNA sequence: TGTGCCAGCACCCCAGTAGGACAGGGAAGGGGTGAGCAGTTCTTC.

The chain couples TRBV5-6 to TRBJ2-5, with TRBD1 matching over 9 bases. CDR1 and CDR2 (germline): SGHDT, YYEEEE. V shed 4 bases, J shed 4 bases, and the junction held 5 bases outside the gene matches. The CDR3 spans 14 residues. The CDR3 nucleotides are TGTGCCAGCAGCAAACAGGGGGCTCGAGAGACCCAGTACTTC. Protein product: CASSKQGARETQYF. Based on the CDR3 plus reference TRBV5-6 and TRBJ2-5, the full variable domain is DAGVTQSPTHLIKTRGQQVTLRCSPKSGHDTVSWYQQALGQGPQFIFQYYEEEERQRGNFPDRFSGHQFPNYSSELNVNALLLGDSALYLCASSKQGARETQYFGPGTRLLVL.

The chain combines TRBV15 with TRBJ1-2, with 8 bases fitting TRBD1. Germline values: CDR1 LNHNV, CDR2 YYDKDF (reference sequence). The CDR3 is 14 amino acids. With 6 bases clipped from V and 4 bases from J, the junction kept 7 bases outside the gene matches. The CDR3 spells CATRPGQELYGYTF. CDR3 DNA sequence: TGTGCCACCAGACCGGGACAGGAGCTCTATGGCTACACCTTC.

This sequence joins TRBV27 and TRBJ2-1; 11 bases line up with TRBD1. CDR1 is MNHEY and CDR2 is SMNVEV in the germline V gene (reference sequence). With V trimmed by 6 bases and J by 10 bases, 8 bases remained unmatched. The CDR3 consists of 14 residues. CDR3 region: CASSRNGQGAEQFF. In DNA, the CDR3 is TGTGCCAGCAGCCGTAACGGACAGGGGGCCGAGCAGTTCTTC.

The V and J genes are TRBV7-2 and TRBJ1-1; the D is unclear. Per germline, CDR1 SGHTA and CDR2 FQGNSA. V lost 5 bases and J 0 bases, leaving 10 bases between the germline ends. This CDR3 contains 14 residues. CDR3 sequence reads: CASSPDGLNTEAFF. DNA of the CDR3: TGTGCCAGCAGCCCGGACGGTTTGAACACTGAAGCTTTCTTT. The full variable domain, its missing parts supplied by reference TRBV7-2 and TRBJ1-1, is GAGVSQSPSNKVTEKGKDVELRCDPISGHTALYWYRQSLGQGLEFLIYFQGNSAPDKSGLPSDRFSAERTGGSVSTLTIQRTQQEDSAVYLCASSPDGLNTEAFFGQGTRLTVV.

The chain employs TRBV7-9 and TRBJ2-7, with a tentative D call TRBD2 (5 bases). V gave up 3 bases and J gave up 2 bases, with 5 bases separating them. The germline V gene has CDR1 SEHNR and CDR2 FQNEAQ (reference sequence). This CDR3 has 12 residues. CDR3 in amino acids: CASSLTTYEQYF. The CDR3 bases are TGTGCCAGCAGCTTGACTACCTACGAGCAGTACTTC.

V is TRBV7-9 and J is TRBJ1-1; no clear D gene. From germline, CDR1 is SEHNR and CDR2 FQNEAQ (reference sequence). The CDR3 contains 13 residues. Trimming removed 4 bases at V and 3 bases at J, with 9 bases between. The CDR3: CASSYTRDTEAFF. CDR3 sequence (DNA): TGTGCCAGCAGCTACACCCGTGACACTGAAGCTTTCTTT.

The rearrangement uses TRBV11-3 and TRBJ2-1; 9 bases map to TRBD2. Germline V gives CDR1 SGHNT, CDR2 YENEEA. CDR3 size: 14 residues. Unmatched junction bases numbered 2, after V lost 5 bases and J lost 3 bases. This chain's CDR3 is CASSEREDYNEQFF. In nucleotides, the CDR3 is TGTGCCAGCAGCGAGCGGGAGGACTACAATGAGCAGTTCTTC.

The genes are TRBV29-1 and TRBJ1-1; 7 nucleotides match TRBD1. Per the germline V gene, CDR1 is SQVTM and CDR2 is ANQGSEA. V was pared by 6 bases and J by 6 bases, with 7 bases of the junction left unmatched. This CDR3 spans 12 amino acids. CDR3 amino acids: CSVQRQGPEAFF. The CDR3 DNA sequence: TGCAGCGTCCAAAGACAGGGACCTGAAGCTTTCTTT.

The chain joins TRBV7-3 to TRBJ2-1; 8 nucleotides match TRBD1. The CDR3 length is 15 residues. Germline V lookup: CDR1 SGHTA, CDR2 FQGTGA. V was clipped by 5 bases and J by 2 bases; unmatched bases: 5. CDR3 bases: TGTGCCAGCAGCCCCAAGACAGGGGCCTACAATGAGCAGTTCTTC. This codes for CASSPKTGAYNEQFF.